One and the same sample provided the 26 T cell receptor beta chains below, sequenced in a study of CD8 T cells in ankylosing spondylitis (dated by TCRdb to 2016 to 2017). Library creation used 5' RACE. Sequenced using an Illumina HiSeq 2500. TCRdb reprocessing: public reads trimmed at Q25 with fastp, clones called with MiXCR, in-frame beta chains kept. All rows with the same CDR3 protein become a single entry with the most common DNA and genes. Present in this sample are about 130,000 distinct CDR3 sequences, roughly 9% of which were seen just once. The ten top clones hold approximately 3.4% of the sample. Sequenced material: blood, either unsorted or a sorted T cell fraction (not recorded which). These TCRs come from a male donor with ankylosing spondylitis or in good health (not recorded which).

There are a few counts of this clonotype. In DNA form, the CDR3 reads TGTGCCAGCGGAAAACAGGGTAATAGCAATCAGCCCCAGCATTTT. Translated, it gives CASGKQGNSNQPQHF. This chain links TRBV6-1 with TRBJ1-5; tentatively, D is TRBD1 (6 bases). The CDR3 totals 15 residues. Trimming shortened V by 8 bases and J by 0 bases, and 14 bases separated the two germline ends. Per the germline V gene, CDR1 is MNHNS and CDR2 is SASEGT.

This clonotype was seen more than once but under ten times. The chain recombines TRBV10-3 with TRBJ1-6; D is unresolved. Looked up from germline, CDR1 is ENHRY and CDR2 is SYGVKD. V was shortened by 4 bases and J by 10 bases, with 8 bases between the two germline ends. The CDR3 has 12 residues. The CDR3 here is CAISAEASPLHF. As DNA, the CDR3 is TGTGCCATCAGTGCTGAGGCCTCACCCCTCCACTTT.

This clonotype was found many times. This chain joins TRBV6-1 and TRBJ2-7; D not resolved. The CDR3 covers 15 residues. With 3 bases removed from V and 7 bases from J, the gap between germline ends came to 19 bases. Germline V gives CDR1 MNHNS, CDR2 SASEGT. Here the CDR3 reads CASSDRHPSVIEQYF. CDR3 coding DNA: TGTGCCAGCAGTGACCGACACCCCTCGGTCATAGAGCAGTACTTC.

V gene TRBV4-3 combines with J gene TRBJ2-3; 7 nucleotides align to TRBD1. The ends lost 0 bases at V and 3 bases at J; junction bases unmatched: 18. The CDR3 is made up of 20 amino acids. CDR1 and CDR2 from the germline V gene are LGHNA and YSLEER. The CDR3 reads CASSQDGYSSSGGGTDTQYF. The CDR3 nucleotides read TGCGCCAGCAGCCAAGATGGGTATTCGTCGTCAGGGGGTGGAACAGATACGCAGTATTTT.

The chain has TRBV12-3 or TRBV12-4 and TRBJ1-5; possible D gene TRBD1, 6 bases. Trimming shortened V by 5 bases and J by 6 bases, and 11 bases separated the two germline ends. The CDR3 runs 13 residues. The CDR3 sequence is CASSQGYAQPQHF. The CDR3 DNA sequence: TGTGCCAGCAGTCAGGGGTATGCTCAGCCCCAGCATTTT.

This clonotype was observed at least ten times. The chain recombines TRBV27 with TRBJ1-1; maybe TRBD1 (5 bases). Germline V CDR1 and CDR2: MNHEY, SMNVEV (reference sequence). Trimming cost V 3 bases and J 9 bases, with 8 bases left between them. This CDR3 has 11 amino acids. In DNA form, the CDR3 reads TGTGCCAGCAGTTTTATGGGGCAAGCTTTCTTT. Protein: CASSFMGQAFF.

V usage is TRBV29-1 and J usage is TRBJ2-1; D gene uncertain. The germline gives CDR1 SQVTM, CDR2 ANQGSEA. With 4 bases removed from V and 0 bases from J, the gap between germline ends came to 7 bases. The CDR3 is 13 amino acids. The CDR3 region has the DNA TGCAGCGTTGGTTTGAGCTCCTACAATGAGCAGTTCTTC. It yields the protein CSVGLSSYNEQFF.

This clonotype came up many times. The chain joins TRBV20-1 to TRBJ2-1; 10 bases map to TRBD2. This CDR3 is 18 amino acids long. V was clipped by 0 bases and J by 4 bases; unmatched bases: 12. Looked up from germline, CDR1 is DFQATT and CDR2 is SNEGSKA (reference sequence). DNA for the CDR3: TGCAGTGCTAGAGATTACAGGGGACTAGCGCAATTATACAATGAGCAGTTCTTC. Its translation: CSARDYRGLAQLYNEQFF.

V gene TRBV20-1 combines with J gene TRBJ2-1, with 9 bases lining up with TRBD2. V was pared by 2 bases and J by 3 bases, with 14 bases of the junction left unmatched. This CDR3 is 18 amino acids long. Germline V gene lookup returns CDR1 DFQATT and CDR2 SNEGSKA (reference sequence). The CDR3 nucleotides read TGCAGTGCTAGACCCTCGGAAGTGGCGGGAGGGGTCTACAATGAGCAGTTCTTC. This gives the protein CSARPSEVAGGVYNEQFF.

This clonotype was seen ten or more times. The chain employs TRBV7-9 and TRBJ2-1; a possible D gene is TRBD2 (6 bases). With 6 bases removed from V and 6 bases from J, the gap between germline ends came to 18 bases. The CDR3 has 15 residues. The germline V gene encodes CDR1 SEHNR and CDR2 FQNEAQ (reference sequence). The CDR3 sequence is CASSRRGQAINEQFF. DNA of the CDR3: TGTGCCAGCAGTCGGCGGGGCCAAGCGATCAATGAGCAGTTCTTC.

This clonotype was counted many times. The rearrangement links TRBV11-2 to TRBJ2-4; no firm D call. Trimming took 2 bases from V and 0 from J, leaving 8 bases between them. Germline assignment: CDR1 SGHAT and CDR2 FQNNGV. The CDR3 totals 15 residues. CDR3 sequence (DNA): TGTGCCAGCAGCTTACAGGCGCTAGCCAAAAACATTCAGTACTTC. It codes for CASSLQALAKNIQYF.

There are many counts of this clonotype. CDR3 in amino acids: CASSQGGRGFSDTQYF. The CDR3 bases are TGTGCCAGCAGCCAAGGAGGAAGAGGTTTCTCAGATACGCAGTATTTT. This chain joins TRBV4-2 and TRBJ2-3; D unclear. This CDR3 comprises 16 residues. CDR1 and CDR2 (germline): LGHNA, YNFKEQ. V dropped 1 base and J dropped 4 bases, with 15 bases sitting between them.

The chain is built from TRBV4-2 and TRBJ1-2; possible D gene TRBD1, 5 bases. The CDR3 loop spans 13 amino acids. Germline values: CDR1 LGHNA, CDR2 YNFKEQ. Trimming took 1 base from V and 8 from J, leaving 11 bases between them. CDR3 DNA sequence: TGTGCCAGCAGCCAAGTGATGACAGCGGGCTACACCTTC. This encodes CASSQVMTAGYTF.

Ten or more counts support this clonotype. This chain joins TRBV12-3 or TRBV12-4 and TRBJ1-2; tentatively, D is TRBD1 (5 bases). The CDR3 consists of 13 residues. Trimming cost V 4 bases and J 7 bases, with 13 bases left between them. The CDR3: CASSSSGPGGYTF. In DNA, the CDR3 is TGTGCCAGCAGTTCGTCAGGGCCAGGTGGCTACACCTTC.

This clonotype has at least ten counts. The chain recombines TRBV7-9 with TRBJ2-1, with D unresolved. V gave up 7 bases and J gave up 6 bases, with 13 bases separating them. Germline V gene data show CDR1 as SEHNR and CDR2 as FQNEAQ (reference sequence). This CDR3 has 13 amino acids. CDR3 residues: CASKSGVPNEQFF. In DNA, the CDR3 is TGTGCCAGCAAATCGGGCGTCCCCAATGAGCAGTTCTTC.

This clonotype was detected a few times. The chain links TRBV2 to TRBJ2-4; 12 positions agree with TRBD2. V dropped 6 bases and J dropped 6; count of bases not matched to a gene: 9. The CDR3 runs to 16 residues. CDR1 SNHLY and CDR2 FYNNEI come from the germline V gene. CDR3 protein: CASSLLAGGSRNIQYF. CDR3 nucleotide sequence: TGTGCCAGCAGCCTACTAGCGGGAGGTAGTAGAAACATTCAGTACTTC.

This clonotype was counted a single time. At one end, the junction sequence differs from germline, possibly due to a read error. The rearrangement uses TRBV5-1 and TRBJ2-7, with D perhaps TRBD1 (6 bases). The CDR3 loop spans 17 amino acids. Germline values: CDR1 SGHRS, CDR2 YFSETQ. Here the CDR3 reads CASSGWARDKSSHEQYF. In nucleotides, the CDR3 is TGCGCCAGCAGCGGGTGGGCCCGGGACAAGTCCTCCCACGAGCAGTACTTC.

This clonotype came up many times. The chain recombines TRBV7-8 with TRBJ2-2; 7 positions match TRBD2. The CDR3 totals 15 residues. V lost 1 base, J lost 6 bases, and 5 bases stayed unmatched. The germline CDR1 and CDR2 sequences are SGHVS and FQNEAQ. For the CDR3, the DNA is TGTGCCAGCAGCTTAGGGGCGGGAGAGGCCGGGGAGCTGTTTTTT. This sequence encodes CASSLGAGEAGELFF.

At least ten counts were recorded for this clonotype. V usage is TRBV3-1 and J usage is TRBJ2-1; 16 bases map to TRBD2. There are 18 residues in the CDR3. Germline loops: CDR1 LGHDT, CDR2 YNNKEL (reference sequence). The junction had 12 bases not matched to a gene; V was cut back by 4 bases and J by 9 bases. The chain's CDR3 is CASSLPGLAGGPRFEQFF. In DNA, the CDR3 is TGTGCCAGCAGCCTTCCGGGACTAGCGGGAGGGCCACGGTTTGAGCAGTTCTTC.

In regard to this clonotype: One base away lies a much larger clone, so this may be a sequencing read error. V gene TRBV7-2 combines with J gene TRBJ2-1; no definite D call. The CDR3 is 10 amino acids. Trimming took off 7 bases at V and 13 bases at J, with 11 bases between the two ends. CDR1 is SGHTA and CDR2 is FQGNSA in the germline V gene. The CDR3 here is CASNVGDQFF. The DNA for the CDR3 is TGTGCCAGCAACGTGGGTGACCAGTTCTTC. The full variable domain, completed using reference TRBV7-2 and TRBJ2-1, is GAGVSQSPSNKVTEKGKDVELRCDPISGHTALYWYRQSLGQGLEFLIYFQGNSAPDKSGLPSDRFSAERTGGSVSTLTIQRTQQEDSAVYLCASNVGDQFFGPGTRLTVL.

This clonotype was observed at least ten times. The chain recombines TRBV20-1 with TRBJ2-7, with 9 bases matching TRBD1. The CDR3 has 12 residues. Germline values: CDR1 DFQATT, CDR2 SNEGSKA (reference sequence). Unmatched junction bases numbered 4, after V lost 6 bases and J lost 4 bases. This CDR3 reads CSAQDRGYEQYF. As DNA, the CDR3 is TGCAGTGCGCAGGACAGGGGTTACGAGCAGTACTTC.

The J gene is TRBJ2-3, the V gene TRBV20-1, with 9 nucleotides matching TRBD1. Germline V gene lookup returns CDR1 DFQATT and CDR2 SNEGSKA (reference sequence). The V and J ends lost 4 bases and 10 bases, in that order; junction bases with no gene match: 15. The length of the CDR3 is 15 residues. The CDR3 DNA reads TGCAGTGCTACCCTGCCGGGACAGGGACTTTTTGCGCAGTATTTT. Protein: CSATLPGQGLFAQYF.

This sequence joins TRBV6-6 and TRBJ1-2, with 7 bases identical to TRBD1. Germline-derived CDR1 and CDR2 are MNHNY and SVGAGI (reference sequence). The CDR3 has 13 amino acids. The ends lost 6 bases at V and 4 bases at J; junction bases unmatched: 5. CDR3 sequence: CASSTGTVYGYTF. DNA of the CDR3: TGTGCCAGCAGCACAGGGACAGTCTATGGCTACACCTTC.

V is TRBV7-3 and J is TRBJ2-7; 7 bases agree with TRBD1. The CDR3 runs 14 residues. The J segment lost 4 bases and the V segment lost 4 bases, leaving 7 bases of the junction unmatched. From germline, CDR1 is SGHTA and CDR2 FQGTGA. This chain's CDR3 is CASSYPGQTYEQYF. CDR3 bases: TGTGCCAGCAGCTACCCGGGACAGACTTACGAGCAGTACTTC.

This clonotype was found many times. The chain uses TRBV7-3 and TRBJ2-1; D tentatively fits TRBD1 or TRBD2 (5 bases each). CDR1 and CDR2 (germline): SGHTA, FQGTGA. V was pared by 4 bases and J by 6 bases, with 10 bases between. The CDR3 has 13 amino acids. CDR3 in amino acids: CASSYTGANEQFF. The DNA for the CDR3 is TGTGCCAGCAGCTATACCGGGGCCAATGAGCAGTTCTTC.

Regarding this clonotype: Just one base apart from a much larger clone, this may be a read error. The J gene is TRBJ1-5, the V gene TRBV29-1; unclear D gene. V lost 4 bases to trimming and J lost 3 bases, with 10 bases between them. The germline V gene encodes CDR1 SQVTM and CDR2 ANQGSEA. The CDR3 is 13 residues long. DNA of the CDR3: TGCAGCGTTGGGCCCGGAAACAATCAGCCCCAGCATTTT. It codes for CSVGPGNNQPQHF.